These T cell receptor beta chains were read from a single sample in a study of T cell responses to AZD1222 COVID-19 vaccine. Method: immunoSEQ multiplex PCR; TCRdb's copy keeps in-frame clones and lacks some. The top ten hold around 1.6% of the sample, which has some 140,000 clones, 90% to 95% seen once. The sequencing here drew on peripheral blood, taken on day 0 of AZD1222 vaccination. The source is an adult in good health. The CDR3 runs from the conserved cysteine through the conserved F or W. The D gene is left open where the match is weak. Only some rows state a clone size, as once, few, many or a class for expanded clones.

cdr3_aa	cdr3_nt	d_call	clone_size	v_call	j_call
CASSETGGLEAFF	TGTGCCAGCAGTGAGACAGGGGGCCTTGAAGCTTTCTTT	TRBD1	NA	TRBV6-2/TRBV6-3	TRBJ1-1
CASSVAPSGQETQYF	TGTGCCAGCAGCGTAGCACCCAGCGGGCAAGAGACCCAGTACTTC	NA	NA	TRBV9	TRBJ2-5
CAWSGGATLTDTQYF	TGTGCCTGGAGTGGTGGGGCCACCCTCACAGATACGCAGTATTTT	NA	once	TRBV30	TRBJ2-3
CASSQGDAGEEVTGELFF	TGCGCCAGCAGCCAAGGTGACGCAGGGGAGGAAGTCACCGGGGAGCTGTTTTTT	NA	NA	TRBV4-3	TRBJ2-2
CASRASASYEQYF	TGTGCCAGTAGGGCTAGCGCTTCCTACGAGCAGTACTTC	NA	NA	TRBV19	TRBJ2-7
CSVLGGAGGDTQYF	TGCAGCGTTCTCGGGGGGGCTGGTGGAGATACGCAGTATTTT	TRBD2	NA	TRBV29-1	TRBJ2-3
CASSQLGDKNIQYF	TGTGCCAGCAGCCAATTGGGCGACAAAAACATTCAGTACTTC	NA	NA	TRBV3-1/TRBV3-2	TRBJ2-4
CASSHGDRTNEKLFF	TGCGCCAGCAGCCATGGGGACAGAACAAATGAAAAACTGTTTTTT	TRBD1	NA	TRBV4-1	TRBJ1-4
CASSEGLAGEEQFF	TGTGCCAGCAGCGAGGGACTAGCGGGCGAAGAGCAGTTCTTC	TRBD2	NA	TRBV9	TRBJ2-1
CASGGGGFKNTEAFF	TGTGCCAGCGGGGGAGGGGGTTTTAAGAACACTGAAGCTTTCTTT	NA	NA	TRBV5-4	TRBJ1-1
CASSLGEYGYTF	TGTGCCAGCAGTTTAGGCGAGTATGGCTACACCTTC	NA	NA	TRBV28	TRBJ1-2
CASSRQGSNGYTF	TGTGCCAGCAGCAGACAGGGGTCGAATGGCTACACCTTC	TRBD1	NA	TRBV6-2/TRBV6-3	TRBJ1-2
CASSRQGGYNEQFF	TGTGCCAGCAGCCGACAGGGAGGCTACAATGAGCAGTTCTTC	NA	NA	TRBV3-1/TRBV3-2	TRBJ2-1
CASSQTRGTNTGELFF	TGTGCCAGCAGCCAGACCAGGGGAACGAACACCGGGGAGCTGTTTTTT	NA	NA	TRBV5-6	TRBJ2-2
CASSLSTGQPQHF	TGTGCCAGCAGTTTATCGACTGGTCAGCCCCAGCATTTT	NA	NA	TRBV27	TRBJ1-5
CASSSGTVFEELFF	TGTGCCAGCAGCTCCGGGACGGTCTTCGAGGAGCTGTTTTTT	NA	few	TRBV7-9	TRBJ2-2
CASSQTGGSNTEAFF	TGTGCCAGCAGCCAAACAGGAGGATCGAACACTGAAGCTTTCTTT	NA	few	TRBV7-3	TRBJ1-1
CATSRGSGVGKNIQYF	TGTGCCACCAGCAGAGGATCGGGGGTAGGCAAAAACATTCAGTACTTC	NA	NA	TRBV15	TRBJ2-4
CASSLEAEAFF	TGTGCCAGCAGCTTAGAGGCTGAAGCTTTCTTT	NA	NA	TRBV7-2	TRBJ1-1
CASSQVGGARRNQPQHF	TGCGCCAGCAGCCAAGTCGGAGGGGCTAGGCGCAATCAGCCCCAGCATTTT	NA	NA	TRBV4-1	TRBJ1-5
CASSLGAVTGYEQYF	TGTGCCAGCAGCTTAGGTGCAGTGACAGGCTACGAGCAGTACTTC	NA	NA	TRBV11-3	TRBJ2-7
CASRAGSSYGYTF	TGTGCCAGCAGAGCAGGGTCTAGCTATGGCTACACCTTC	NA	once	TRBV3-1/TRBV3-2	TRBJ1-2
CASSIAGETQYF	TGTGCCAGTAGTATAGCGGGGGAGACCCAGTACTTC	NA	NA	TRBV19	TRBJ2-5
CASRVSDGAPLYEQYF	TGCGCCAGCAGGGTCAGCGACGGCGCTCCCCTCTACGAGCAGTACTTC	NA	NA	TRBV5-1	TRBJ2-7
CASSLVGSSGNTIYF	TGCGCCAGCAGCTTAGTCGGAAGCTCTGGAAACACCATATATTTT	NA	NA	TRBV5-1	TRBJ1-3
CASSPFVSGNTGELFF	TGTGCCAGTAGTCCCTTCGTGAGCGGGAACACCGGGGAGCTGTTTTTT	NA	NA	TRBV19	TRBJ2-2
CASSLGGYGYTF	TGTGCCAGCAGCCTAGGGGGTTATGGCTACACCTTC	NA	NA	TRBV7-8	TRBJ1-2
CASRLSFGTPSRLHF	TGTGCCAGCAGATTATCCTTCGGGACACCGTCCCGCCTCCACTTT	NA	NA	TRBV6-5	TRBJ1-6
CASNLGQYGNTIYF	TGTGCCAGCAACCTTGGACAGTACGGAAACACCATATATTTT	NA	NA	TRBV3-1/TRBV3-2	TRBJ1-3
CASSMVQGQGGYTF	TGTGCCAGTAGTATGGTTCAGGGGCAGGGTGGCTACACCTTC	NA	NA	TRBV19	TRBJ1-2
CASSVQGPPATDTQYF	TGTGCCAGCTCGGTACAGGGGCCTCCCGCCACAGATACGCAGTATTTT	TRBD1	NA	TRBV18	TRBJ2-3
CASSLGGGEVNTEAFF	TGTGCCAGCAGCTTGGGAGGTGGAGAAGTGAACACTGAAGCTTTCTTT	NA	NA	TRBV5-4	TRBJ1-1
CASSPGLAEYNEQFF	TGCGCCAGCAGTCCCGGACTAGCGGAGTACAATGAGCAGTTCTTC	TRBD2	NA	TRBV5-1	TRBJ2-1
CASSFDRGPNGYTF	TGCGCCAGCAGCTTTGACAGGGGGCCCAATGGCTACACCTTC	TRBD1	NA	TRBV5-1	TRBJ1-2
CASSLAAKGHLPATNEKLFF	TGTGCCAGCAGCTTGGCCGCCAAAGGACATTTACCCGCAACTAATGAAAAACTGTTTTTT	NA	NA	TRBV5-4	TRBJ1-4
CATSRDRQHQETQYF	TGTGCCACCAGCAGAGACCGACAGCACCAAGAGACCCAGTACTTC	NA	NA	TRBV15	TRBJ2-5
CASSYSTDLGTYEQYF	TGTGCCAGCAGTTACTCGACAGACCTAGGGACCTACGAGCAGTACTTC	NA	NA	TRBV6-5	TRBJ2-7
CASSVRGQGYEQYF	TGTGCCAGCAGCGTAAGGGGTCAGGGCTACGAGCAGTACTTC	NA	NA	TRBV9	TRBJ2-7
CASSESSRSSYNSPLHF	TGTGCCAGCAGTGAAAGCAGCAGGTCCTCCTATAATTCACCCCTCCACTTT	NA	NA	TRBV2	TRBJ1-6
CASSPTAAVNEKLFF	TGTGCCAGCTCACCGACCGCGGCAGTTAATGAAAAACTGTTTTTT	NA	NA	TRBV18	TRBJ1-4
CASSPRGPNGANTGELFF	TGTGCCAGCTCACCACGTGGCCCAAATGGTGCGAACACCGGGGAGCTGTTTTTT	NA	NA	TRBV18	TRBJ2-2
CASSSERDRGYQPQHF	TGTGCCAGCAGCTCCGAACGGGACAGGGGGTATCAGCCCCAGCATTTT	TRBD1	NA	TRBV7-8	TRBJ1-5
CASSLEASGSTDTQYF	TGTGCCAGCAGTTTAGAGGCTAGCGGGAGCACAGATACGCAGTATTTT	TRBD2	NA	TRBV27	TRBJ2-3
CASSLGQGYQETQYF	TGTGCCAGCAGCTTAGGACAGGGGTACCAAGAGACCCAGTACTTC	TRBD1	once	TRBV11-1	TRBJ2-5
CASRDGAYEQYF	TGTGCCAGTCGGGACGGCGCCTACGAGCAGTACTTC	NA	many	TRBV19	TRBJ2-7
CASSRGTGRGGYTF	TGCGCCAGCAGCCGAGGGACAGGGAGGGGTGGCTACACCTTC	TRBD1	NA	TRBV4-3	TRBJ1-2
CASSDSASGPETQYF	TGTGCCAGCAGTGACTCGGCTAGCGGGCCTGAGACCCAGTACTTC	TRBD2	NA	TRBV6-4	TRBJ2-5
CASSLVAGAPGHEQFF	TGTGCCAGCAGCTTAGTAGCGGGGGCTCCGGGTCATGAGCAGTTCTTC	TRBD2	NA	TRBV7-2	TRBJ2-1